The next 8 T cell receptor beta chains were all read from a single sample in a study of T cells in Graves' hyperthyroidism and ophthalmopathy. There were TCR beta CDR3 regions amplified from RNA transcripts. HTBI primers drove first-round RT-PCR of the TCR CDR3. From the multiplex PCR reads, TCRdb called clonotypes with MiXCR, one entry per CDR3 protein. The table records over 500,000 distinct CDR3 sequences, around 13% of them present only once. The specimen sequenced was blood. Receptors were obtained from a woman between 40 and 50 years old with Graves' hyperthyroidism.

This clonotype was counted ten times or more. The chain is built from TRBV7-2 and TRBJ2-1; D call uncertain. V was shortened by 1 base and J by 3 bases, with 13 bases between the two germline ends. The germline V gene has CDR1 SGHTA and CDR2 FQGNSA. CDR3 length equals 16 residues. CDR3 sequence reads: CASSLDSSGGYNEQFF. As DNA, the CDR3 is TGTGCCAGCAGCTTAGATTCGTCGGGCGGCTACAATGAGCAGTTCTTC.

The CDR3 is CSVSGLAGTYEQYF. The CDR3 DNA is TGCAGCGTTTCCGGACTAGCGGGCACCTACGAGCAGTACTTC. V and J are TRBV29-1 and TRBJ2-7; TRBD2 matches 11 bases. With V trimmed by 5 bases and J by 2 bases, 5 bases remained unmatched. CDR1 SQVTM and CDR2 ANQGSEA come from the germline V gene. The CDR3 has 14 amino acids.

The table lists this clonotype with many counts. This rearrangement joins TRBV15 to TRBJ1-2; D perhaps matches TRBD1 (6 bases). Trimming removed 5 bases from V and 5 bases from J, with 12 bases in between. The germline V gene encodes CDR1 LNHNV and CDR2 YYDKDF (reference sequence). The CDR3 sequence is 13 residues long. In nucleotides, the CDR3 is TGTGCCACCAGCCGCCGGGACATGTATGGCTACACCTTC. It yields the protein CATSRRDMYGYTF.

This clonotype was picked up many times. The chain links TRBV12-3 or TRBV12-4 to TRBJ2-1; D is unclear. The CDR3 runs 14 residues. Trimming stripped 5 bases from V and 12 bases from J, with 20 bases between. The CDR3 DNA sequence: TGTGCCAGCAGTCAAGGAAATCCGCCCGATGTGCAGTTCTTC. Translated: CASSQGNPPDVQFF.

The CDR3 DNA reads as TGCAGCGGGACCCCAGGAGATACGCAGTATTTT. Translated: CSGTPGDTQYF. The chain is built from TRBV29-1 and TRBJ2-3, with D uncertain. This CDR3 contains 11 residues. Trimming took 7 bases from V and 5 from J, leaving 10 bases between them. Per the germline V gene, CDR1 is SQVTM and CDR2 is ANQGSEA.

Many counts were recorded for this clonotype. The chain recombines TRBV3-1 with TRBJ1-2; possible D gene TRBD1, 6 bases. This CDR3 comprises 14 residues. Trimming left V 4 bases short and J 5 bases short, with 14 bases between. Germline assignment: CDR1 LGHDT and CDR2 YNNKEL (reference sequence). The CDR3 spells CASSPRQDEYGYTF. The CDR3 nucleotides read TGTGCCAGCAGCCCTAGACAGGACGAGTATGGCTACACCTTC.

A note on this clonotype: A much more abundant neighbour one base away suggests this may be a read error. The chain employs TRBV15 and TRBJ2-5, with D tentatively TRBD2 (5 bases). The CDR3 extends over 13 amino acids. The V end lost 3 bases, the J end lost 6 bases, and 11 bases lay between the germline ends. Germline V CDR1 and CDR2: LNHNV, YYDKDF (reference sequence). CDR3: CATSSRGPKTQYF. The CDR3, as DNA: TGTGCCACCAGCAGTCGGGGTCCGAAGACCCAGTACTTC.

This clonotype was seen at least ten times. V gene TRBV18 combines with J gene TRBJ2-5, with D uncertain. The CDR3 consists of 11 residues. CDR1 and CDR2 (germline): KGHSH, LQKENI. V shed 2 bases and J shed 4 bases, with 2 bases lying between them. The CDR3 region is CASSPGETQYF. CDR3 sequence (DNA): TGTGCCAGCTCACCAGGAGAGACCCAGTACTTC.